This T cell receptor (beta chain) was sequenced during a study of blood T cell repertoires in COVID-19. Produced via immunoSEQ multiplex PCR; TCRdb's table is partial and in-frame only. This sample has 60,000 or so clones, with approximately 80% found just once. Trimming cost V 8 bases and J 8 bases, with 21 bases left between them. The CDR3 has 14 amino acids. Germline V gene lookup returns CDR1 LNHDA and CDR2 SQIVND (reference sequence). The rearrangement joins TRBV19 to TRBJ1-2; D gene unclear. The source is a woman older than 75 with acute or convalescent COVID-19. The sequenced material came from peripheral blood. The CDR3: CASGEARGFWGYTF. In DNA form, the CDR3 reads TGTGCCAGTGGAGAAGCCAGAGGATTTTGGGGCTACACCTTC.